The 27 T cell receptor beta chains given below trace back to one sample, sequenced in a study of blood T cells in healthy people across ages. A second PCR of roughly 7 to 11 cycles used a sample-barcoded 5' primer and a J-beta primer mix. MiXCR was run by TCRdb on the 5' RACE reads, yielding one entry per CDR3 protein. Of approximately 730,000 distinct CDR3 sequences in the sample, roughly 44% were seen once. The sequencing sample was made of blood. Receptors were obtained from a woman aged 55-70 years in good health.

A remark on this clonotype: Since a much larger clone is just one base distant, this may be a read error. The chain recombines TRBV10-3 with TRBJ2-7; D gene uncertain. V lost 0 bases and J lost 7, with 16 bases in between. This CDR3 region has 15 residues. Per the germline V gene, CDR1 is ENHRY and CDR2 is SYGVKD. This chain's CDR3 is CAISESTLPYNEQYF. The CDR3 bases are TGTGCCATCAGTGAGTCGACCCTACCCTACAATGAGCAGTACTTC.

This clonotype was picked up one time. Here the CDR3 DNA reads TGTGCCAGCAGCCAGGGGGGCGGGAGGATTATTAGGGGTGAGCAGTTCTTC. Translated, it gives CASSQGGGRIIRGEQFF. The genes are TRBV7-3 and TRBJ2-1; D is perhaps TRBD2 (8 bases). Trimming shortened V by 5 bases and J by 9 bases, and 26 bases separated the two germline ends. The CDR3 covers 17 residues. Germline values: CDR1 SGHTA, CDR2 FQGTGA.

This clonotype was picked up one time. Mismatch with germline at one junction end may stem from a read error. The V call is TRBV3-1, the J call TRBJ2-6; unclear D gene. The germline CDR1 and CDR2 sequences are LGHDT and YNNKEL (reference sequence). This CDR3 is built from 16 residues. CDR3 in DNA: TGTGCCAGCAGCCAAGATGACGGGTCTGGGACCAACGTCCTGACTTTC. Its protein is CASSQDDGSGTNVLTF.

This clonotype turned up a few times. V is TRBV7-3 and J is TRBJ2-3, with TRBD2 matching 8 bases. The ends lost 6 bases at V and 3 bases at J; junction bases unmatched: 8. The V gene's germline CDR1 is SGHTA and CDR2 FQGTGA. The CDR3 contains 15 residues. This CDR3 is CASSRSGSRTDTQYF. CDR3 nucleotides: TGTGCCAGCAGTCGGAGCGGGAGTAGGACAGATACGCAGTATTTT.

The genes are TRBV3-1 and TRBJ2-1, with D possibly being TRBD1 or TRBD2 (6 bases each). The end of the DNA aligns better with TRBJ2-7, so the J call may be wrong. The CDR3 consists of 16 residues. Per germline, CDR1 LGHDT and CDR2 YNNKEL (reference sequence). The CDR3 sequence: CASSQDTGASYNEQYF. As DNA, the CDR3 is TGTGCCAGCAGCCAAGACACGGGGGCCTCCTACAATGAGCAGTACTTC.

This clonotype was seen ten or more times. The V gene is TRBV7-2, the J gene TRBJ2-1; possibly TRBD2 for D (5 bases). Trimming removed 7 bases from V and 7 bases from J, with 11 bases in between. The CDR3 has 12 amino acids. Per the germline V gene, CDR1 is SGHTA and CDR2 is FQGNSA. Here the CDR3 reads CASIDYRNEQFF. Here the CDR3 DNA reads TGTGCCAGCATCGACTACCGGAATGAGCAGTTCTTC.

In the case of this clonotype: At one boundary the junction diverges from the germline segment, which might be a read error. The chain recombines TRBV5-1 with TRBJ2-7; 13 nucleotides match TRBD2. The germline V gene encodes CDR1 SGHRS and CDR2 YFSETQ. The CDR3 has 15 amino acids. CDR3 coding DNA: TGCGCCAGCACTTCGACTAGCGGGGGGACCTACGGGCAGTACTTC. Amino acids: CASTSTSGGTYGQYF.

Only a few counts were recorded for this clonotype. The chain has TRBV6-1 and TRBJ2-6; the match to TRBD1 covers 8 bases. The CDR3 is made up of 18 amino acids. Per the germline V gene, CDR1 is MNHNS and CDR2 is SASEGT. With 1 base clipped from V and 2 bases from J, the junction kept 7 bases outside the gene matches. The CDR3: CASSEVAGGIPGANVLTF. CDR3 nucleotide sequence: TGTGCCAGCAGTGAAGTCGCAGGGGGCATCCCTGGGGCCAACGTCCTGACTTTC.

The chain couples TRBV7-9 to TRBJ2-7; 9 bases agree with TRBD1. The germline CDR1 and CDR2 sequences are SEHNR and FQNEAQ (reference sequence). Germline trimming cut 5 bases from V and 0 bases from J; bases unmatched to any gene: 8. The CDR3 loop spans 16 amino acids. CDR3 coding DNA: TGTGCCAGCAGCCCATCGACAGGGGGATTCTCCTACGAGCAGTACTTC. Translated: CASSPSTGGFSYEQYF.

This clonotype was counted at least ten times. This sequence joins TRBV29-1 and TRBJ2-5, with TRBD2 matching 11 bases. The CDR3 sequence is 12 residues long. V was clipped by 6 bases and J by 3 bases; unmatched bases: 0. Germline V gene sequence: CDR1 SQVTM, CDR2 ANQGSEA. The CDR3 region has the DNA TGCAGCGTGGGACTAGCGGAAGAGACCCAGTACTTC. Amino acid sequence: CSVGLAEETQYF.

V is TRBV18 and J is TRBJ2-3; 8 positions agree with TRBD2. The germline gives CDR1 KGHSH, CDR2 LQKENI. V was clipped by 3 bases and J by 6 bases; unmatched bases: 5. This CDR3 region has 14 residues. CDR3 in amino acids: CASSPAGGFDTQYF. In DNA, the CDR3 is TGTGCCAGCTCACCGGCGGGAGGATTTGATACGCAGTATTTT.

The genes are TRBV6-2 or TRBV6-3 and TRBJ1-5; D possibly corresponds to TRBD1 (6 bases). Germline V lookup: CDR1 MNHEY, CDR2 SVGEGT. This CDR3 is 14 amino acids long. V shed 5 bases and J shed 5 bases, with 13 bases lying between them. The CDR3, as DNA: TGTGCCAGCAGTCCCGGACAGATACATCAGCCCCAGCATTTT. Translation: CASSPGQIHQPQHF.

The chain joins TRBV4-3 to TRBJ2-3; D is undetermined. Germline values: CDR1 LGHNA, CDR2 YSLEER. V lost 3 bases to trimming and J lost 3 bases, with 13 bases between them. The CDR3 runs to 15 residues. The CDR3: CASSQKGHGTDTQYF. The CDR3 DNA follows: TGCGCCAGCAGCCAGAAAGGCCATGGGACAGATACGCAGTATTTT.

The J gene is TRBJ2-7, the V gene TRBV7-3; 8 positions agree with TRBD1. The CDR3 runs to 12 residues. Per the germline V gene, CDR1 is SGHTA and CDR2 is FQGTGA. Trimming took 8 bases from V and 10 from J; bases not matched to a gene: 10. CDR3 DNA sequence: TGTGCCAGCGGGACAGGCCTAGGTGCCCAGTACTTC. The encoded protein is CASGTGLGAQYF.

In this sample, this clonotype turned up many times. The CDR3 loop is CSVEDLGDKSSGANVLTF. Written as DNA, the CDR3 is TGCAGCGTTGAAGATCTTGGGGACAAGAGCTCTGGGGCCAACGTCCTGACTTTC. J is TRBJ2-6 and V is TRBV29-1; TRBD1 is a possible D gene (6 bases). The germline CDR1 and CDR2 sequences are SQVTM and ANQGSEA. The CDR3 extends over 18 amino acids. The germline V and J ends were trimmed by 0 bases and 0 bases, with 15 bases remaining between them.

A word on this clonotype: The junction departs from germline at one end; a sequencing error may be responsible. The genes are TRBV19 and TRBJ2-6, with a weak D call TRBD1 (6 bases). Germline V gene data show CDR1 as LNHDA and CDR2 as SQIVND (reference sequence). This CDR3 is built from 17 residues. The CDR3 spells CASEMGALGSGANALTF. CDR3 DNA sequence: TGTGCCAGTGAGATGGGGGCCTTAGGCTCTGGGGCCAACGCCCTGACTTTC.

The chain combines TRBV9 with TRBJ2-7; D may be TRBD1 (6 bases). Germline CDR1 and CDR2: SGDLS and YYNGEE. V dropped 9 bases and J dropped 7 bases, with 23 bases sitting between them. The CDR3 covers 14 residues. The DNA of the CDR3 is TGTGCCACCTGGCTGGGGGCCCGTTACAATGAGCAGTACTTC. It yields the protein CATWLGARYNEQYF.

CDR3 sequence (DNA): TGTGCCAGCAGCTTACATAGCGGGAGCAATGAGCAGTACTTC. Its translation is CASSLHSGSNEQYF. The V call is TRBV28, the J call TRBJ2-1, with 9 bases lining up with TRBD2. The assigned J gene may be wrong: the sequence end matches TRBJ2-7 better. The CDR3 has 14 residues. The germline V gene has CDR1 MDHEN and CDR2 SYDVKM.

CDR3 in DNA: TGTGCCAGCAGTTTCGCGGGGGTGGGGAATGAGCAGTTCTTC. Translated, it gives CASSFAGVGNEQFF. The J gene is TRBJ2-1, the V gene TRBV27; the match to TRBD2 covers 7 bases. The CDR3 covers 14 residues. Germline CDR1 is MNHEY and CDR2 is SMNVEV (reference sequence). V lost 3 bases, J lost 7 bases, and 6 bases stayed unmatched.

This clonotype was counted a few times. The chain recombines TRBV14 with TRBJ2-5; tentatively, D is TRBD1 (6 bases). The CDR3 is 16 residues long. V was trimmed by 2 bases and J by 5 bases, leaving 18 bases between them. The germline V gene encodes CDR1 SGHDN and CDR2 FVKESK. The CDR3 DNA sequence: TGTGCCAGCAGCCAAATTCGCGGGCAGGGGCGTGAGACCCAGTACTTC. Translated: CASSQIRGQGRETQYF.

This clonotype was found a few times. The chain carries TRBV4-1 and TRBJ2-1; D might be TRBD1 or TRBD2, each matching 7 bases. Trimming shortened V by 4 bases and J by 14 bases, and 18 bases separated the two germline ends. The CDR3 contains 13 residues. Germline CDR1 reads MGHRA; CDR2 reads YSYEKL. In nucleotides, the CDR3 is TGCGCCAGCAGCCCCGAGGGGGGGGACAGTAAGTTCTTC. This encodes CASSPEGGDSKFF.

This clonotype was observed many times. This rearrangement joins TRBV25-1 to TRBJ1-2; perhaps TRBD1 as D (6 bases). Germline V lookup: CDR1 MGHDK, CDR2 SYGVNS. Trimming cost V 4 bases and J 4 bases, with 7 bases left between them. The CDR3 covers 12 residues. The CDR3 protein is CASSAGVYGYTF. CDR3 DNA: TGTGCCAGCAGTGCAGGGGTCTATGGCTACACCTTC.

This clonotype was recorded at least ten times. CDR3 residues: CASSQGANTQYF. CDR3 DNA: TGTGCCAGCAGCCAAGGGGCGAATACGCAGTATTTT. V usage is TRBV3-1 and J usage is TRBJ2-3; no reliable D call. Trimming pared 1 base from V and 7 bases from J, leaving 6 bases between. Germline CDR1 is LGHDT and CDR2 is YNNKEL (reference sequence). The CDR3 has 12 residues.

The genes are TRBV6-2 or TRBV6-3 and TRBJ2-1; no definite D call. V lost 11 bases to trimming and J lost 10 bases, with 24 bases between them. Germline V CDR1 and CDR2: MNHEY, SVGEGT. This CDR3 region has 14 residues. The CDR3 reads CAVEHRRIPQEQFF. CDR3 nucleotide sequence: TGTGCCGTTGAGCATAGGCGGATTCCTCAGGAGCAGTTCTTC.

Remarks on this clonotype: A read error is likely, as this CDR3 ends without the conserved phenylalanine or tryptophan. The gene calls are TRBV20-1 and TRBJ2-5, with a possible D match to TRBD2 (6 bases). CDR1 is DFQATT, CDR2 SNEGSKA, per germline (reference sequence). Trimming took off 6 bases at V and 1 base at J, with 18 bases between the two ends. CDR3 size: 15 residues. CDR3 residues: CSAREAGGFQETQYI. The CDR3 DNA reads as TGCAGTGCCAGGGAGGCAGGAGGTTTCCAAGAGACCCAGTACATC.

Of note for this clonotype: A much bigger clone sits one base away, suggesting this may be a read error. This chain links TRBV6-2 or TRBV6-3 with TRBJ2-5; 7 bases map to TRBD2. The J call may be faulty, since TRBJ2-7 better matches the DNA end. CDR3 size: 12 residues. Germline V gene lookup returns CDR1 MNHEY and CDR2 SVGEGT. The CDR3, as DNA: TGTGCCGCGGGAGAGGAGGGGCGCGAGCAGTACTTC. Translated, it gives CAAGEEGREQYF.

This chain joins TRBV5-5 and TRBJ1-1; D gene unclear. V gave up 4 bases and J gave up 1 base, with 20 bases separating them. The CDR3 spans 17 residues. Germline-derived CDR1 and CDR2 are SGHKS and YYEKEE (reference sequence). The CDR3 DNA is TGTGCCAGCAGCCCTGTGGGAAGCCCTAGGAAGAACACTGAAGCTTTCTTT. Amino acid sequence: CASSPVGSPRKNTEAFF.